One and the same sample provided the 19 T cell receptor beta chains below, sequenced in a study of blood T cell repertoires in COVID-19. Method: immunoSEQ multiplex PCR; TCRdb's copy keeps in-frame clones and lacks some. Of 240,000 or so clones detected, 88% appear once; the ten largest clones hold about 1%. Sequenced: peripheral blood. These TCRs come from a woman in her thirties or forties who had recovered from COVID-19.

V is TRBV29-1 and J is TRBJ2-7; TRBD1 matches 8 bases. This CDR3 is built from 14 residues. The germline CDR1 and CDR2 sequences are SQVTM and ANQGSEA. V trimming: 4 bases; J trimming: 5 bases; junction bases outside the gene matches: 10. CDR3 residues: CSVGATGVDDEQYF. CDR3 DNA: TGCAGCGTTGGGGCGACAGGGGTAGACGACGAGCAGTACTTC.

The chain employs TRBV25-1 and TRBJ1-1; D is possibly TRBD1 (5 bases). Germline values: CDR1 MGHDK, CDR2 SYGVNS. The CDR3 extends over 13 amino acids. The V end was cut by 6 bases, the J end by 6 bases, with 14 bases between. The CDR3 DNA follows: TGTGCCAGCAGGCGGGGGGGTGGCCCTGAAGCTTTCTTT. It specifies CASRRGGGPEAFF.

V gene TRBV7-3 combines with J gene TRBJ1-1; D is possibly TRBD1 (5 bases). The ends were cut back, 4 bases at V and 5 bases at J, with 14 bases in the middle. The CDR3 totals 14 residues. Germline CDR1 reads SGHTA; CDR2 reads FQGTGA. CDR3 coding DNA: TGTGCCAGCAGCTCCGGGACGGGGGGGACTGAAGCTTTCTTT. Residues: CASSSGTGGTEAFF.

The genes are TRBV7-6 and TRBJ1-2, with unresolved D. CDR1 and CDR2 (germline): SGHVS, FNYEAQ. Trimming pared 5 bases from V and 8 bases from J, leaving 15 bases between. This CDR3 spans 13 amino acids. CDR3 sequence (DNA): TGTGCCAGCAGCCCCACCCCGGCAGGAGGCTACACCTTC. Translating gives CASSPTPAGGYTF.

The chain links TRBV24-1 to TRBJ2-7; TRBD2 matches 14 bases. Germline CDR1 reads KGHDR; CDR2 reads SFDVKD. This CDR3 is 17 amino acids long. V shed 2 bases and J 4 bases; nucleotides not matched to a gene: 6. DNA for the CDR3: TGTGCCACCAGTGATTCGCAGGGACTAGCGGGAGTGTACGAGCAGTACTTC. It codes for CATSDSQGLAGVYEQYF.

The CDR3 reads CASSQGGRGPYEQYF. The DNA of the CDR3 is TGCGCCAGCAGCCAAGGGGGCAGGGGTCCGTACGAGCAGTACTTC. The chain joins TRBV4-3 to TRBJ2-7, with a tentative D call TRBD1 (6 bases). V lost 1 base and J 4 bases, leaving 14 bases between the germline ends. CDR3 size: 15 residues. Germline-derived CDR1 and CDR2 are LGHNA and YSLEER.

The CDR3 sequence is CAISEGGVSGQPQHF. The CDR3 bases are TGTGCCATCAGTGAGGGGGGGGTATCGGGTCAGCCCCAGCATTTT. The V gene is TRBV10-3, the J gene TRBJ1-5, with D tentatively TRBD1 (5 bases). Per the germline V gene, CDR1 is ENHRY and CDR2 is SYGVKD. This CDR3 contains 15 residues. The V and J ends lost 2 bases and 6 bases respectively, with 14 bases between them.

V is TRBV30 and J is TRBJ2-5, with D perhaps TRBD2 (5 bases). The ends were cut back, 6 bases at V and 7 bases at J, with 12 bases in the middle. The germline gives CDR1 GTSNPN, CDR2 SVGIG (reference sequence). The CDR3 spans 11 residues. CDR3 amino acids: CACEGRGTQYF. In DNA, the CDR3 is TGTGCCTGTGAGGGCCGGGGGACCCAGTACTTC. The variable domain in full, with the rest retrieved from reference TRBV30 and TRBJ2-5, is SQTIHQWPATLVQPVGSPLSLECTVEGTSNPNLYWYRQAAGRGLQLLFYSVGIGQISSEVPQNLSASRPQDRQFILSSKKLLLSDSGFYLCACEGRGTQYFGPGTRLLVL.

This rearrangement joins TRBV3-1 (or the pseudogene TRBV3-2) to TRBJ2-2; 7 positions agree with TRBD1. Germline-derived CDR1 and CDR2 are LGHDT and YNNKEL (reference sequence). This CDR3 contains 16 residues. V shed 0 bases, J shed 5 bases, and the junction held 6 bases outside the gene matches. The CDR3 loop is CASSQETTGSTGELFF. The CDR3 bases are TGTGCCAGCAGCCAAGAGACGACAGGGAGTACCGGGGAGCTGTTTTTT.

The chain is built from TRBV12-3 or TRBV12-4 and TRBJ1-2; D is unclear. V was clipped by 2 bases and J by 8 bases, with 9 bases between them. The CDR3 length is 12 residues. The CDR3 region is CASSLLRRGYTF. As DNA, the CDR3 is TGTGCCAGCAGTTTACTTAGGAGAGGCTACACCTTC.

V gene TRBV30 combines with J gene TRBJ2-2; a weak D match, TRBD1 (5 bases). The CDR3 runs 12 residues. Looked up from germline, CDR1 is GTSNPN and CDR2 is SVGIG (reference sequence). The V end lost 2 bases, the J end lost 7 bases, and 8 bases lay between the germline ends. Written as DNA, the CDR3 is TGTGCCTGGAGTCCCCAGGGCGGGGAGCTGTTTTTT. Its translation: CAWSPQGGELFF. Filled out from reference TRBV30 and TRBJ2-2, the complete variable domain reads SQTIHQWPATLVQPVGSPLSLECTVEGTSNPNLYWYRQAAGRGLQLLFYSVGIGQISSEVPQNLSASRPQDRQFILSSKKLLLSDSGFYLCAWSPQGGELFFGEGSRLTVL.

The chain has TRBV5-1 and TRBJ2-1; 10 bases agree with TRBD1. The CDR3 runs to 15 residues. Trimming cost V 4 bases and J 9 bases; bases outside gene matches: 10. CDR1 is SGHRS and CDR2 is YFSETQ in the germline V gene. The CDR3 nucleotides are TGCGCCAGCAGCGCCACCGGGACAGGGGCGGGTGAGCAGTTCTTC. Residues: CASSATGTGAGEQFF.

This clone was recorded a few times. This rearrangement joins TRBV2 to TRBJ1-2; D ambiguous. The CDR3 length is 13 residues. The germline V gene has CDR1 SNHLY and CDR2 FYNNEI. Trimming stripped 5 bases from V and 0 bases from J, with 7 bases between. In DNA, the CDR3 is TGTGCCAGCAGTACAGCCACTAACTATGGCTACACCTTC. Its protein product is CASSTATNYGYTF.

The V call is TRBV5-4, the J call TRBJ2-2; 15 nucleotides match TRBD2. Germline loops: CDR1 SGHNT, CDR2 YYREEE (reference sequence). V lost 4 bases, J lost 4 bases, and 8 bases stayed unmatched. The CDR3 spans 18 residues. CDR3 amino acids: CASSARTSGRVGTGELFF. Written as DNA, the CDR3 is TGTGCCAGCAGCGCCCGGACTAGCGGGAGGGTAGGCACCGGGGAGCTGTTTTTT. The full variable domain, rest sourced from reference TRBV5-4 and TRBJ2-2, is ETGVTQSPTHLIKTRGQQVTLRCSSQSGHNTVSWYQQALGQGPQFIFQYYREEENGRGNFPPRFSGLQFPNYSSELNVNALELDDSALYLCASSARTSGRVGTGELFFGEGSRLTVL.

V usage is TRBV11-2 and J usage is TRBJ2-7; D is uncertain. The CDR3 runs 15 residues. V shed 5 bases and J shed 0 bases, with 14 bases lying between them. The V gene's germline CDR1 is SGHAT and CDR2 FQNNGV. CDR3 coding DNA: TGTGCCAGCAGCCCCATCATGGGCGCCTCCTACGAGCAGTACTTC. Translated: CASSPIMGASYEQYF.

A few counts support this clone. This sequence joins TRBV7-6 and TRBJ2-3; TRBD1 matches at 12 bases. The CDR3 consists of 16 residues. Germline V gene data show CDR1 as SGHVS and CDR2 as FNYEAQ. V shed 1 base, J shed 10 bases, and the junction held 9 bases outside the gene matches. CDR3 sequence reads: CASSLGDRGPQASQYF. Here the CDR3 DNA reads TGTGCCAGCAGCTTAGGGGACAGGGGGCCCCAGGCGTCGCAGTATTTT.

CDR3: CASSLERTFGYTF. As DNA, the CDR3 is TGCGCCAGCAGCTTGGAGAGGACTTTCGGCTACACCTTC. The chain links TRBV5-1 to TRBJ1-2; D call uncertain. This CDR3 spans 13 amino acids. Germline CDR1 is SGHRS and CDR2 is YFSETQ. V lost 0 bases and J 8 bases, leaving 11 bases between the germline ends. Using reference TRBV5-1 and TRBJ1-2 for the parts outside the CDR3, the full variable domain is KAGVTQTPRYLIKTRGQQVTLSCSPISGHRSVSWYQQTPGQGLQFLFEYFSETQRNKGNFPGRFSGRQFSNSRSEMNVSTLELGDSALYLCASSLERTFGYTFGSGTRLTVV.

The chain carries TRBV27 and TRBJ2-3, with TRBD2 matching over 8 bases. Looked up from germline, CDR1 is MNHEY and CDR2 is SMNVEV (reference sequence). The V gene end was trimmed by 5 bases and the J gene end by 1 base; junction bases not matched to a gene: 5. CDR3 length: 15 amino acids. The CDR3 region has the DNA TGTGCCAGCAGTACCCCAGCGGGAGGCACAGATACGCAGTATTTT. This gives the protein CASSTPAGGTDTQYF.

V is TRBV25-1 and J is TRBJ2-5; D gene uncertain. The germline V and J ends were trimmed by 10 bases and 5 bases, with 17 bases remaining between them. CDR3 length: 13 amino acids. CDR1 and CDR2 from the germline V gene are MGHDK and SYGVNS. This CDR3 is CATGERFGETQYF. The CDR3 bases are TGTGCCACCGGCGAGAGGTTCGGGGAGACCCAGTACTTC.